The sequence of this T cell receptor (beta chain) was determined in a study of human T cells and chemical hapten exposure. The CDR3 is 18 residues long. The germline V gene has CDR1 LGHNA and CDR2 YSLEER. Trimming took 4 bases from V and 0 from J, leaving 20 bases between them. This clonotype has ten or more counts. As yet, its antigen is unknown. Study-level findings and limits: Sensitization with DPC brought no change to TCRs above 1 in 1000 in frequency.

The library tagged individual cDNA molecules with unique molecular identifiers. TCRdb analysed the RACE reads with MiXCR anew, one entry per CDR3 protein. The sample includes fewer than 130,000 distinct CDR3 sequences, approximately 9.9% of them seen just once. The sample's time point: patch test 1, 2 weeks after DPC sensitization. Treatment of the sample: therapeutic diphenylcyclopropenone sensitization with weekly scalp DPC. V gene TRBV4-3 combines with J gene TRBJ2-3; the D gene could be TRBD1 or TRBD2 (5 bases each). The sequenced sample was whole blood, obtained in connection with sensitization to the hapten diphenylcyclopropenone (DPC). The clonotype was recovered from a woman in her forties with alopecia areata. Some clones in this sample may be carry-over from other donors' samples. The CDR3 nucleotides are TGCGCCAGCAGCCGCTACCTGGGACCTACTACTAGCACAGATACGCAGTATTTT. This gives the protein CASSRYLGPTTSTDTQYF.